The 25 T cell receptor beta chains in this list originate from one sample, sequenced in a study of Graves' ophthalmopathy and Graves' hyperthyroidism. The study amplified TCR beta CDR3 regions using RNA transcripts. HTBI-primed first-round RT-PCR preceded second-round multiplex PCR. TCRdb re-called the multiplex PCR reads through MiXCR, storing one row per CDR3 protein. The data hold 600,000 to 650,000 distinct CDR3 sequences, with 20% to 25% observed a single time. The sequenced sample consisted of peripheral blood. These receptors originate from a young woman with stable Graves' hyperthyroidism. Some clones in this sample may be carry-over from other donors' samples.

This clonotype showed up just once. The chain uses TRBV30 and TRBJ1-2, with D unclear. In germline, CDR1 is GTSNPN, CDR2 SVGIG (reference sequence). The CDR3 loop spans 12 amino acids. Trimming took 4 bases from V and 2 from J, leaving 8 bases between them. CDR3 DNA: TGTGCCTGGATGTTGGACAACTATGGCTACACCTTC. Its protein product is CAWMLDNYGYTF.

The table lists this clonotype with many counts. In DNA form, the CDR3 reads TGCGCCAGCGGGGACAGCAGAAACACTGAAGCTTTCTTT. It translates to CASGDSRNTEAFF. V gene TRBV5-1 combines with J gene TRBJ1-1; TRBD1 matches at 7 bases. The V gene's germline CDR1 is SGHRS and CDR2 YFSETQ. The CDR3 is 13 residues long. With 7 bases clipped from V and 2 bases from J, the junction kept 5 bases outside the gene matches.

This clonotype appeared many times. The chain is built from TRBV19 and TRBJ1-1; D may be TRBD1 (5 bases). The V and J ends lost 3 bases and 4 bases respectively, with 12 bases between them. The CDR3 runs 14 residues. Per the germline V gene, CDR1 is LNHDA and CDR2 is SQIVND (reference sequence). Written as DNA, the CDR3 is TGTGCCAGTAGTATCCAGGGTAGGGTCACTGAAGCTTTCTTT. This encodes CASSIQGRVTEAFF.

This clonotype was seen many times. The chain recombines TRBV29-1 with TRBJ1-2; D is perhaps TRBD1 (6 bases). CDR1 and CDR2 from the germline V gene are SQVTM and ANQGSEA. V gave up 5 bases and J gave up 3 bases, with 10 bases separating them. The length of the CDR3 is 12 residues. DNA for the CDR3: TGCAGCGTTAAGACAGGAGACTATGGCTACACCTTC. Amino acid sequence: CSVKTGDYGYTF.

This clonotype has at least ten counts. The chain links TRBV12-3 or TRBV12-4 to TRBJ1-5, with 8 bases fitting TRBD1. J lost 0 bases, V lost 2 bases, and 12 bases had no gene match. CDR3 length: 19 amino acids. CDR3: CASSLPQGARFHSNQPQHF. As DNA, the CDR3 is TGTGCCAGCAGTTTACCCCAGGGGGCGAGATTTCATAGCAATCAGCCCCAGCATTTT.

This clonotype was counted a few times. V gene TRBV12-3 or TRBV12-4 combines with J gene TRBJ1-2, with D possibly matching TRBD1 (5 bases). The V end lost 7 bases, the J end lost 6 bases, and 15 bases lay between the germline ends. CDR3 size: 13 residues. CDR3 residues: CASTPGTGDGYTF. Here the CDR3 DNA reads TGTGCCAGCACCCCCGGGACTGGAGATGGCTACACCTTC.

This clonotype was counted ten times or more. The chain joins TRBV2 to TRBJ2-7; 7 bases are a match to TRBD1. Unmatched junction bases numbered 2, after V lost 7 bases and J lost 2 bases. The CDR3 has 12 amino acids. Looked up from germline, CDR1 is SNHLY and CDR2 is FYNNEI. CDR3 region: CASIQGTYEQYF. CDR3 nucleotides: TGTGCCAGCATACAGGGGACCTACGAGCAGTACTTC. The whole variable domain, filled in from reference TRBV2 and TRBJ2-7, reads EPEVTQTPSHQVTQMGQEVILRCVPISNHLYFYWYRQILGQKVEFLVSFYNNEISEKSEIFDDQFSVERPDGSNFTLKIRSTKLEDSAMYFCASIQGTYEQYFGPGTRLTVT.

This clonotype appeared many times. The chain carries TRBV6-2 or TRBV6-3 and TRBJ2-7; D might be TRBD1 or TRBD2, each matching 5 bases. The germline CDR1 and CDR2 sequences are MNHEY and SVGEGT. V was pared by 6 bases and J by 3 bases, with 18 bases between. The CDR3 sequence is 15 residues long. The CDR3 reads CASRGETTIYYEQYF. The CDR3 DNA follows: TGTGCCAGCAGGGGGGAGACAACCATTTACTACGAGCAGTACTTC.

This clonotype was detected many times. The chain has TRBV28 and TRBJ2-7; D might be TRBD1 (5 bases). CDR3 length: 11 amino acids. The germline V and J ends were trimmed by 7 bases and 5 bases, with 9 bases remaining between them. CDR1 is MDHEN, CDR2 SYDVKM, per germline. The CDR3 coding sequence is TGTGCCAGCACCAGGGCCAACGAGCAGTACTTC. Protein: CASTRANEQYF.

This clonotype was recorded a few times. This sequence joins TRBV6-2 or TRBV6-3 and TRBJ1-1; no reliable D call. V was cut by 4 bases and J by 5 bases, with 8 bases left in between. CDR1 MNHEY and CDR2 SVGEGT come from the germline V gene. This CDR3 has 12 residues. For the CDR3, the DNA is TGTGCCAGCAGTTCCTTTATGACTGAAGCTTTCTTT. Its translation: CASSSFMTEAFF.

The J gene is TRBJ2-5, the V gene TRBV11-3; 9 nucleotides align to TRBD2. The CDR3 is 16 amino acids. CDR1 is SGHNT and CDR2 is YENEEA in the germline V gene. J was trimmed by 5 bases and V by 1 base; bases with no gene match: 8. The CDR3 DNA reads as TGTGCCAGCAGCTTAGGCGGACTAGCGAGGCACGAGACCCAGTACTTC. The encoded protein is CASSLGGLARHETQYF.

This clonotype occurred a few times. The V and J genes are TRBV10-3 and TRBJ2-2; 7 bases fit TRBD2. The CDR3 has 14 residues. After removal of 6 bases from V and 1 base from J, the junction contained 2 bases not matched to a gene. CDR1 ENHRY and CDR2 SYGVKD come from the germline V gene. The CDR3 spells CAIRLAVNTGELFF. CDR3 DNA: TGTGCCATCAGGCTAGCGGTGAACACCGGGGAGCTGTTTTTT.

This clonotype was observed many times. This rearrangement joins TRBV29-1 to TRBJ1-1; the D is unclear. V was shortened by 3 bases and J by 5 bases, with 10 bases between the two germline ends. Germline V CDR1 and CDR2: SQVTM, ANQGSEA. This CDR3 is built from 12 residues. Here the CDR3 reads CSVETRRTEAFF. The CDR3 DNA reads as TGCAGCGTTGAGACGCGGAGGACTGAAGCTTTCTTT.

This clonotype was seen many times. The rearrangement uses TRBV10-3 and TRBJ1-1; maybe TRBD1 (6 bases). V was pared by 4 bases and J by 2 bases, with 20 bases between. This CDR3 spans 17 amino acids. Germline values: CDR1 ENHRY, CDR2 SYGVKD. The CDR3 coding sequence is TGTGCCATCAGTGTATCTTGGATTCAGACAGGAAACACTGAAGCTTTCTTT. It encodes CAISVSWIQTGNTEAFF.

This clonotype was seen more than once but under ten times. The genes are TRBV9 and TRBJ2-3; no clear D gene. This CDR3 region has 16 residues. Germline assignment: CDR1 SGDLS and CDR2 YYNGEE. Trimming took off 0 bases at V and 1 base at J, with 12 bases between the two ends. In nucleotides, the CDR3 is TGTGCCAGCAGCGTAGATGGGTTTTCCCGCACAGATACGCAGTATTTT. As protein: CASSVDGFSRTDTQYF. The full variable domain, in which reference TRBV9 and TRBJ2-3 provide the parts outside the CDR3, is DSGVTQTPKHLITATGQRVTLRCSPRSGDLSVYWYQQSLDQGLQFLIQYYNGEERAKGNILERFSAQQFPDLHSELNLSSLELGDSALYFCASSVDGFSRTDTQYFGPGTRLTVL.

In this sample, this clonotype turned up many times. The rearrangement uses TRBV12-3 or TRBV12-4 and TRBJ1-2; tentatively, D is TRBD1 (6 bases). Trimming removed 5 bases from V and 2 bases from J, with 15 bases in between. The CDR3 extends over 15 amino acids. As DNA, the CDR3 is TGTGCCAGCAGTCCGGTCGGGGGCCCGAACTATGGCTACACCTTC. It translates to CASSPVGGPNYGYTF.

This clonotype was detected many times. The DNA of the CDR3 is TGTGCCAGCAGTTACGGTTACAGCCGACAAGAGACCCAGTACTTC. Translated, it gives CASSYGYSRQETQYF. This chain uses TRBV6-5 with TRBJ2-5; D remains ambiguous. This CDR3 is 15 amino acids long. V was trimmed by 2 bases and J by 2 bases, leaving 12 bases between them. From germline, CDR1 is MNHEY and CDR2 SVGAGI.

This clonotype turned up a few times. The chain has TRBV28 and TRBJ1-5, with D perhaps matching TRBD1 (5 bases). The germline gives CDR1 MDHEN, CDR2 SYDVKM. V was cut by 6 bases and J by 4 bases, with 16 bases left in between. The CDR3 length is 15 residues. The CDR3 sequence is CASSIRLGQNQPQHF. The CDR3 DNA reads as TGTGCCAGCAGCATCCGGCTGGGGCAGAATCAGCCCCAGCATTTT.

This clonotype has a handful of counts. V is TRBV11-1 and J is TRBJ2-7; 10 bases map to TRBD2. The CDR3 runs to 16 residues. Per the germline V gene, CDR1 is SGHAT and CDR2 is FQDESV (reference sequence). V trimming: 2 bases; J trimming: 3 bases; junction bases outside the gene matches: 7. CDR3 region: CASSLLGSGRIYEQYF. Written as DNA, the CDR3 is TGTGCCAGCAGCTTACTGGGTAGCGGGAGGATCTACGAGCAGTACTTC.

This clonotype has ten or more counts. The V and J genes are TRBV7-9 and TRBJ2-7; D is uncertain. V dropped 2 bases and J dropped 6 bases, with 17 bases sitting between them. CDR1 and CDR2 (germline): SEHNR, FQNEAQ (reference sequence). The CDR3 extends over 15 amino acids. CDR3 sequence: CASSLPAFAPREQYF. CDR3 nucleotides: TGTGCCAGCAGCTTACCGGCCTTCGCCCCACGCGAGCAGTACTTC.

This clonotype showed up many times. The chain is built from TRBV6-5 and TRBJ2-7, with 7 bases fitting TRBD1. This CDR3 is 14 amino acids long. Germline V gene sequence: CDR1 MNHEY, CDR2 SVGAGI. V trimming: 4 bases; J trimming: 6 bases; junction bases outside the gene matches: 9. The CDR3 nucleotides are TGTGCCAGCAGTTCTACCGGGACAGAGTCCGAGCAGTACTTC. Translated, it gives CASSSTGTESEQYF.

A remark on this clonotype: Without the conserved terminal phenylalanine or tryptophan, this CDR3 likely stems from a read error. CDR3 sequence (DNA): TGTGCCAGCAGCTTCGGTTCAGGAAACACTGAAGCTTTCTCT. Translated, it gives CASSFGSGNTEAFS. The chain is built from TRBV7-3 and TRBJ1-1; no clear D. The CDR3 runs to 14 residues. V was cut by 3 bases and J by 2 bases, with 10 bases left in between. In germline, CDR1 is SGHTA, CDR2 FQGTGA.

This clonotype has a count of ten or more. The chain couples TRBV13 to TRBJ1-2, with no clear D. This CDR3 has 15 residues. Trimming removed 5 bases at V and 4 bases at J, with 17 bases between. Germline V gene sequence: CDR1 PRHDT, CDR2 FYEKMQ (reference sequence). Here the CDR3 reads CASSPSQHTLYGYTF. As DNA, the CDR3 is TGTGCCAGCAGCCCCAGCCAGCACACACTCTATGGCTACACCTTC.

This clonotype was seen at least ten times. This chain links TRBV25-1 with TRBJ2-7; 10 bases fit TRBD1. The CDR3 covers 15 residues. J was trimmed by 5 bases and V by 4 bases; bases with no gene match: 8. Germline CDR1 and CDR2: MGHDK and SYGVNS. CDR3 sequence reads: CASSVSGTGVHEQYF. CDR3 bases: TGTGCCAGCAGTGTCTCCGGGACAGGGGTCCACGAGCAGTACTTC.

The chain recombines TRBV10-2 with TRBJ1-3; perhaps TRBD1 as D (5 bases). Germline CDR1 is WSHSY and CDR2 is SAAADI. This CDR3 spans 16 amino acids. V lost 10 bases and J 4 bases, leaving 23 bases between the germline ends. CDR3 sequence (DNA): TGCGCCACGCAAATCGGACCGGGACGTACGGGAAACACCATATATTTT. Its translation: CATQIGPGRTGNTIYF.